Listed here is a single T cell receptor (beta chain). The antigen remains undetermined. In germline, CDR1 is SGDLS, CDR2 YYNGEE. There are 16 residues in the CDR3. Trimming left V 3 bases short and J 0 bases short, with 12 bases between. This sample is part of a study of response to subunit inactivated influenza vaccine. Broader study findings: Authors suggested few new T cells are recruited by each seasonal influenza vaccination.

One entry per CDR3 protein results from TCRdb running MiXCR on the RT-PCR reads. The sample yields hundreds of thousands of distinct CDR3 sequences, less than 10% seen once. The sequencing here drew on PBMCs from blood, taken roughly 24 months after vaccination. The chain joins TRBV9 to TRBJ2-2; D remains unclear. This clonotype was obtained from a man aged 50 to 75 who received an inactivated influenza vaccine. The CDR3 sequence: CASSDRVEANTGELFF. The CDR3 nucleotides are TGTGCCAGCAGCGATAGGGTGGAAGCGAACACCGGGGAGCTGTTTTTT.